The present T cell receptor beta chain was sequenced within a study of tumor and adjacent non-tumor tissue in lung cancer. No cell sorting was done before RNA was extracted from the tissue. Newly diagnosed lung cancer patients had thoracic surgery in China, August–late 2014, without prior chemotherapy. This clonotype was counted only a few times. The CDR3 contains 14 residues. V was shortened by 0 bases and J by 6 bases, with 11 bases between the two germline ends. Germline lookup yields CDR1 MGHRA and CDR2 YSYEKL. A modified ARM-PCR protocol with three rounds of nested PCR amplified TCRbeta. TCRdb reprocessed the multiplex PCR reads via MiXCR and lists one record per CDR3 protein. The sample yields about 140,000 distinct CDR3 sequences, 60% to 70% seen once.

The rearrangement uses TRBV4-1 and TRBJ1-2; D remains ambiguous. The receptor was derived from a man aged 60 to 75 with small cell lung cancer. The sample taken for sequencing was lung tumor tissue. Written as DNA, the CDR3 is TGCGCCAGCAGCCAAGATCTCACAGACAATGGCTACACCTTC. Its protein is CASSQDLTDNGYTF.